This entry lists 17 T cell receptor beta chains sequenced from one sample in a study of blood T cells in healthy people across ages. Sample-barcoded 5' priming and a J-beta primer mix drove a second PCR of roughly 6 to 12 cycles. TCRdb reprocessed the 5' RACE reads with MiXCR, giving one entry per CDR3 protein. The sample lists about 560,000 distinct CDR3 sequences, about 27% occurring once. This sample also belongs to another study, concerning T cells of mothers and their children.

Sequences were obtained from blood. These receptors were taken from a boy between 2 and 10 years old in good health.

This chain uses TRBV20-1 with TRBJ1-6, with D possibly being TRBD1 (5 bases). Germline loops: CDR1 DFQATT, CDR2 SNEGSKA (reference sequence). V was cut by 2 bases and J by 9 bases, with 11 bases left in between. CDR3 length: 13 amino acids. The CDR3 coding sequence is TGCAGTGCTAGAAGCCAGGGAGGTTCACCCCTCCACTTT. Encoded protein: CSARSQGGSPLHF.

Only a few counts were recorded for this clonotype. The rearrangement uses TRBV9 and TRBJ1-1; unclear D gene. The V end was cut by 4 bases, the J end by 4 bases, with 17 bases between. Germline CDR1 SGDLS, CDR2 YYNGEE. The CDR3 runs 15 residues. CDR3: CASSPTGVVTTEAFF. Here the CDR3 DNA reads TGTGCCAGCAGCCCCACGGGCGTGGTGACCACTGAAGCTTTCTTT.

This clonotype was seen a few times. The gene calls are TRBV12-3 or TRBV12-4 and TRBJ2-7; maybe TRBD2 (6 bases). CDR3 size: 14 residues. Between the trimmed V and J ends, which lost 5 bases and 2 bases, there was a span of 13 bases. This CDR3 is CASSPTSGAYEQYF. The CDR3 DNA is TGTGCCAGCAGTCCGACGTCGGGGGCCTACGAGCAGTACTTC.

In its sample, this clonotype was seen a few times. The rearrangement uses TRBV7-3 and TRBJ2-2; D gene ambiguous. This CDR3 comprises 12 residues. Germline V gene data show CDR1 as SGHTA and CDR2 as FQGTGA. The V gene lost 5 bases and the J gene lost 6 bases, with 7 bases spanning the gap. CDR3 sequence (DNA): TGTGCCAGCAGCCGCTCGCCCGGGGAGCTGTTTTTT. Its protein product is CASSRSPGELFF.

The chain joins TRBV20-1 to TRBJ2-5; 8 bases fit TRBD2. The germline CDR1 and CDR2 sequences are DFQATT and SNEGSKA (reference sequence). The CDR3 totals 14 residues. J was trimmed by 5 bases and V by 1 base; bases with no gene match: 6. CDR3: CSARAAGVRETQYF. In nucleotides, the CDR3 is TGCAGTGCTAGAGCAGCGGGAGTCAGGGAGACCCAGTACTTC.

This clonotype was seen only a few times. This chain uses TRBV5-1 with TRBJ1-4; D possibly corresponds to TRBD1 (5 bases). There are 15 residues in the CDR3. Trimming took 5 bases from V and 4 from J, leaving 15 bases between them. CDR1 is SGHRS, CDR2 YFSETQ, per germline. The CDR3 DNA is TGCGCCAGCAGGGGCAGGACACGCGGTAATGAAAAACTGTTTTTT. Its translation is CASRGRTRGNEKLFF.

The gene calls are TRBV6-6 and TRBJ2-1; D unresolved. Germline CDR1 is MNHNY and CDR2 is SVGAGI (reference sequence). V was cut by 8 bases and J by 0 bases, with 14 bases left in between. The CDR3 runs 15 residues. CDR3 residues: CASCAGPFSYNEQFF. Here the CDR3 DNA reads TGTGCCAGCTGTGCCGGACCATTCTCCTACAATGAGCAGTTCTTC.

This chain uses TRBV18 with TRBJ2-2; D possibly uses TRBD1 or TRBD2 (5 bases each). V shed 2 bases and J shed 4 bases, with 17 bases lying between them. The CDR3 runs 17 residues. Germline CDR1 reads KGHSH; CDR2 reads LQKENI. The CDR3 nucleotides are TGTGCCAGCTCACCAACCCAGCTCGGGACGGGCACCGGGGAGCTGTTTTTT. Protein product: CASSPTQLGTGTGELFF.

V usage is TRBV6-5 and J usage is TRBJ2-5, with 10 bases matching TRBD2. V dropped 0 bases and J dropped 1; count of bases not matched to a gene: 5. Germline CDR1 reads MNHEY; CDR2 reads SVGAGI. CDR3 length: 17 residues. The CDR3 DNA reads TGTGCCAGCAGTTACTCGTCGAGGACTAGCGGCCAAGAGACCCAGTACTTC. This gives the protein CASSYSSRTSGQETQYF.

Concerning this clonotype: At one end the junction does not follow the germline gene, possibly because of a read error. The chain is built from TRBV9 and TRBJ2-1; 9 bases match TRBD1. The CDR3 runs to 15 residues. Per the germline V gene, CDR1 is SGDLS and CDR2 is YYNGEE. CDR3 nucleotides: TGTGCCAGCGGTTCGGACAGGGGTTCCTCCAATGAGCAGTTCTTC. It is translated as CASGSDRGSSNEQFF.

This clonotype was counted between two and nine times. The J gene is TRBJ1-6, the V gene TRBV9; D is undetermined. The CDR3 has 14 residues. The germline V and J ends were trimmed by 0 bases and 5 bases, with 6 bases remaining between them. The germline V gene has CDR1 SGDLS and CDR2 YYNGEE. The CDR3 sequence is CASSVAHDNSPLHF. The DNA for the CDR3 is TGTGCCAGCAGCGTAGCTCACGATAATTCACCCCTCCACTTT.

V is TRBV3-1 and J is TRBJ2-2; 11 bases are shared with TRBD1. The CDR3 runs to 17 residues. Germline trimming cut 4 bases from V and 1 base from J; bases unmatched to any gene: 5. The V gene's germline CDR1 is LGHDT and CDR2 YNNKEL (reference sequence). The CDR3 DNA is TGTGCCAGCAGCCTGCCGGACAGGGGGCGGAACACCGGGGAGCTGTTTTTT. Residues: CASSLPDRGRNTGELFF. The whole variable domain, remainder taken from reference TRBV3-1 and TRBJ2-2, is DTAVSQTPKYLVTQMGNDKSIKCEQNLGHDTMYWYKQDSKKFLKIMFSYNNKELIINETVPNRFSPKSPDKAHLNLHINSLELGDSAVYFCASSLPDRGRNTGELFFGEGSRLTVL.

This clonotype was counted between two and nine times. The chain is built from TRBV5-1 and TRBJ2-1; unclear D gene. The germline CDR1 and CDR2 sequences are SGHRS and YFSETQ. The CDR3 covers 15 residues. V lost 0 bases and J 8 bases, leaving 15 bases between the germline ends. The CDR3 DNA reads as TGCGCCAGCAGCTTGGCATATACTCCCCGATATGAGCAGTTCTTC. Translation: CASSLAYTPRYEQFF.

This clonotype was seen more than once but under ten times. The V and J genes are TRBV7-9 and TRBJ2-1; the D is unclear. The ends were cut back, 5 bases at V and 9 bases at J, with 17 bases in the middle. The V gene's germline CDR1 is SEHNR and CDR2 FQNEAQ (reference sequence). The CDR3 sequence is 14 residues long. The DNA for the CDR3 is TGTGCCAGCAGCCCGACCGATTGGCTGGGTGAGCAGTTCTTC. This sequence encodes CASSPTDWLGEQFF. Full variable domain (missing parts from reference TRBV7-9 and TRBJ2-1): DTGVSQNPRHKITKRGQNVTFRCDPISEHNRLYWYRQTLGQGPEFLTYFQNEAQLEKSRLLSDRFSAERPKGSFSTLEIQRTEQGDSAMYLCASSPTDWLGEQFFGPGTRLTVL.

This clonotype was counted a few times. The chain uses TRBV7-3 and TRBJ1-1, with D possibly being TRBD1 (5 bases). This CDR3 contains 15 residues. Germline V gene data show CDR1 as SGHTA and CDR2 as FQGTGA. Trimming left V 5 bases short and J 1 base short, with 14 bases between. CDR3 in amino acids: CASSPIPGGNTEAFF. CDR3 DNA sequence: TGTGCCAGCAGCCCCATCCCCGGGGGGAACACTGAAGCTTTCTTT. The full variable domain, with the rest looked up from reference TRBV7-3 and TRBJ1-1, is GAGVSQTPSNKVTEKGKYVELRCDPISGHTALYWYRQSLGQGPEFLIYFQGTGAADDSGLPNDRFFAVRPEGSVSTLKIQRTERGDSAVYLCASSPIPGGNTEAFFGQGTRLTVV.

This rearrangement joins TRBV29-1 to TRBJ2-7; 9 positions match TRBD2. The end of the DNA fits TRBJ2-1 better, so the J call may be wrong. Germline loops: CDR1 SQVTM, CDR2 ANQGSEA. The CDR3 has 14 amino acids. The CDR3 bases are TGCAGCGTTGAGGCGCGGGAGGGCTACAATGAGCAGTTCTTC. Protein: CSVEAREGYNEQFF.

This clonotype was found a few times. The chain is built from TRBV20-1 and TRBJ2-5; 9 bases align to TRBD1. V dropped 6 bases and J dropped 6; count of bases not matched to a gene: 5. The CDR3 contains 12 residues. In germline, CDR1 is DFQATT, CDR2 SNEGSKA (reference sequence). This CDR3 is CSAEGQGKTQYF. The CDR3 region has the DNA TGCAGTGCGGAAGGACAGGGGAAGACCCAGTACTTC.